The 31 T cell receptor beta chains listed next were all sequenced from one sample in a study of T cells in Graves' hyperthyroidism and ophthalmopathy. Amplified regions were TCR beta CDR3 sequences from RNA transcripts. The study used the HTBI primer set for a first-round RT-PCR of the TCR CDR3. TCRdb processed the multiplex PCR reads anew with MiXCR; each CDR3 protein has one entry. The sample shows some 550,000 distinct CDR3 sequences, more than 15% of them seen only once. Sequences were obtained from blood. Receptors originate from a woman aged 40 to 49 with Graves' ophthalmopathy.

The chain joins TRBV6-2 or TRBV6-3 to TRBJ2-2; D may be TRBD1 or TRBD2 (5 bases each). The CDR3 sequence is 16 residues long. Germline assignment: CDR1 MNHEY and CDR2 SVGEGT. Deletions cut 6 bases from V and 1 base from J, with 15 bases between. The CDR3 reads CASSPRRDLNTGELFF. The CDR3 DNA is TGTGCCAGCAGCCCCCGCAGGGACCTGAACACCGGGGAGCTGTTTTTT.

The chain links TRBV3-1 to TRBJ2-5; 11 nucleotides align to TRBD2. CDR1 is LGHDT, CDR2 YNNKEL, per germline (reference sequence). This CDR3 region has 18 residues. J lost 2 bases, V lost 0 bases, and 8 bases had no gene match. CDR3 nucleotides: TGTGCCAGCAGCCAAGAGCGGCTAGCGGGGGGTTCACAAGAGACCCAGTACTTC. This codes for CASSQERLAGGSQETQYF.

J is TRBJ1-2 and V is TRBV28, with 9 bases that match TRBD1. J was trimmed by 3 bases and V by 5 bases; bases with no gene match: 7. The germline V gene has CDR1 MDHEN and CDR2 SYDVKM. This CDR3 has 15 residues. The chain's CDR3 is CASSPRDREDYGYTF. DNA of the CDR3: TGTGCCAGCAGTCCCCGGGACAGGGAAGACTATGGCTACACCTTC.

This clonotype was seen a handful of times. This chain uses TRBV11-1 with TRBJ2-6, with 8 bases matching TRBD2. CDR1 SGHAT and CDR2 FQDESV come from the germline V gene (reference sequence). Trimming at V came to 5 bases and at J to 0 bases, leaving 3 bases not matched to a gene. There are 16 residues in the CDR3. For the CDR3, the DNA is TGTGCCAGCAGCAGTAGCGGGGCCTCTGGGGCCAACGTCCTGACTTTC. It codes for CASSSSGASGANVLTF.

This clonotype was seen ten or more times. The rearrangement joins TRBV28 to TRBJ1-1, with a tentative D call TRBD1 (5 bases). CDR3 size: 16 residues. The V gene lost 4 bases and the J gene lost 1 base, with 16 bases spanning the gap. The germline gives CDR1 MDHEN, CDR2 SYDVKM. The CDR3 coding sequence is TGTGCCAGCAGTTACTCGGGGGGGATATCGAACACTGAAGCTTTCTTT. This gives the protein CASSYSGGISNTEAFF.

For this clonotype: A much more abundant neighbour one base away suggests this may be a read error. The final CDR3 position lacks the conserved phenylalanine or tryptophan, pointing to a likely read error. The CDR3, as DNA: TGTGCCAGTAATTGGCGGGAGCAAGAGACCCAGTACCTC. This sequence encodes CASNWREQETQYL. The chain combines TRBV2 with TRBJ2-5; 7 nucleotides align to TRBD2. The germline CDR1 and CDR2 sequences are SNHLY and FYNNEI. The V segment lost 9 bases and the J segment 2 bases; nucleotides outside the gene matches: 6. The CDR3 totals 13 residues.

The chain carries TRBV3-1 and TRBJ1-1, with TRBD1 matching 7 bases. CDR3 length: 13 residues. CDR1 is LGHDT and CDR2 is YNNKEL in the germline V gene (reference sequence). Trimming cost V 3 bases and J 7 bases; bases outside gene matches: 5. CDR3: CASSQGRQGEAFF. CDR3 nucleotide sequence: TGTGCCAGCAGCCAGGGTCGACAGGGTGAAGCTTTCTTT.

On this clonotype: The junction differs from germline at one of its ends, possibly a read error. The chain employs TRBV12-3 or TRBV12-4 and TRBJ2-6; D gene unclear. The CDR3 covers 18 residues. CDR3 residues: CASSSIVSSTPGVNVLTF. The CDR3 nucleotides are TGTGCCAGCAGTTCGATTGTCTCCTCCACTCCTGGGGTCAACGTCCTGACTTTC.

This clonotype was counted at least ten times. The rearrangement links TRBV7-8 to TRBJ2-7, with a tentative D call TRBD1 (6 bases). CDR3 size: 14 residues. V shed 5 bases and J shed 3 bases, with 14 bases lying between them. The germline V gene encodes CDR1 SGHVS and CDR2 FQNEAQ. CDR3 protein: CASSDGQGYYEQYF. CDR3 nucleotides: TGTGCCAGCAGCGACGGCCAGGGGTACTACGAGCAGTACTTC. Based on the CDR3 plus reference TRBV7-8 and TRBJ2-7, the full variable domain is GAGVSQSPRYKVAKRGQDVALRCDPISGHVSLFWYQQALGQGPEFLTYFQNEAQLDKSGLPSDRFFAERPEGSVSTLKIQRTQQEDSAVYLCASSDGQGYYEQYFGPGTRLTVT.

This clonotype was recorded at least ten times. The V and J genes are TRBV11-2 and TRBJ2-1; D is unclear. This CDR3 spans 15 amino acids. Germline V gives CDR1 SGHAT, CDR2 FQNNGV. The ends were cut back, 3 bases at V and 4 bases at J, with 13 bases in the middle. CDR3 in amino acids: CASSFLAALYNEQFF. The CDR3 region has the DNA TGTGCCAGCAGCTTTCTGGCTGCGCTTTACAATGAGCAGTTCTTC.

At least ten counts were recorded for this clonotype. This sequence joins TRBV29-1 and TRBJ2-1; 9 bases map to TRBD1. This CDR3 is built from 12 residues. From germline, CDR1 is SQVTM and CDR2 ANQGSEA. Trimming cost V 8 bases and J 6 bases; bases outside gene matches: 5. CDR3: CSSWTGVNEQFF. CDR3 DNA sequence: TGCAGCTCATGGACAGGGGTCAATGAGCAGTTCTTC.

Many counts were recorded for this clonotype. The genes are TRBV11-2 and TRBJ2-5; D not certain. V was clipped by 5 bases and J by 1 base, with 11 bases between them. This CDR3 is 14 amino acids long. Per the germline V gene, CDR1 is SGHAT and CDR2 is FQNNGV. CDR3 DNA sequence: TGTGCCAGCAGCAGCAGACGGCTCCAAGAGACCCAGTACTTC. Residues: CASSSRRLQETQYF.

This clonotype was recorded a few times. The CDR3 loop is CASRPRVTNYGYTF. The CDR3 region has the DNA TGTGCCAGCAGACCTCGAGTGACTAACTATGGCTACACCTTC. This sequence joins TRBV6-7 and TRBJ1-2; the D is unclear. TRBV6-7 is given ORF status, its function remaining uncertain. V shed 6 bases and J shed 0 bases, with 11 bases lying between them. This CDR3 region has 14 residues.

V and J are TRBV5-1 and TRBJ2-7; perhaps D is TRBD1 or TRBD2 (7 bases each). The length of the CDR3 is 14 residues. Trimming left V 0 bases short and J 5 bases short, with 12 bases between. Germline V gene data show CDR1 as SGHRS and CDR2 as YFSETQ. Here the CDR3 reads CASSLGSGGDEQYF. Here the CDR3 DNA reads TGCGCCAGCAGCTTGGGATCAGGGGGGGACGAGCAGTACTTC.

The rearrangement joins TRBV18 to TRBJ2-7; 11 positions match TRBD1. Losses at the gene ends were 3 bases for V and 2 bases for J; bases not matched to a gene: 6. Per the germline V gene, CDR1 is KGHSH and CDR2 is LQKENI. The CDR3 is made up of 16 amino acids. The CDR3 DNA reads as TGTGCCAGCTCACCCCCCCGGGGACAGGGGGCCTACGAGCAGTACTTC. It codes for CASSPPRGQGAYEQYF. The full variable domain, its missing parts supplied by reference TRBV18 and TRBJ2-7, is NAGVMQNPRHLVRRRGQEARLRCSPMKGHSHVYWYRQLPEEGLKFMVYLQKENIIDESGMPKERFSAEFPKEGPSILRIQQVVRGDSAAYFCASSPPRGQGAYEQYFGPGTRLTVT.

A few counts support this clonotype. This rearrangement joins TRBV2 to TRBJ1-6; the match to TRBD1 covers 7 bases. The ends lost 5 bases at V and 5 bases at J; junction bases unmatched: 6. There are 15 residues in the CDR3. Germline V gene sequence: CDR1 SNHLY, CDR2 FYNNEI. In DNA form, the CDR3 reads TGTGCCAGCAGTCTACAGGGGAATAATAATTCACCCCTCCACTTT. This gives the protein CASSLQGNNNSPLHF.

This clonotype has ten or more counts. V usage is TRBV30 and J usage is TRBJ1-5; maybe TRBD1 (5 bases). The CDR3 runs 13 residues. V was trimmed by 0 bases and J by 11 bases, leaving 14 bases between them. From germline, CDR1 is GTSNPN and CDR2 SVGIG (reference sequence). CDR3 loop: CAWSVLQAGAQHF. The DNA of the CDR3 is TGTGCCTGGAGTGTCCTTCAGGCGGGGGCCCAGCATTTT.

This clonotype was picked up many times. V gene TRBV2 combines with J gene TRBJ1-3; D remains unclear. Trimming removed 8 bases at V and 2 bases at J, with 16 bases between. The germline gives CDR1 SNHLY, CDR2 FYNNEI. The CDR3 length is 15 residues. DNA for the CDR3: TGTGCCAGCGTTGGTGGTGCAGGTCCTGGAAACACCATATATTTT. It specifies CASVGGAGPGNTIYF. The full variable domain, in which reference TRBV2 and TRBJ1-3 provide the parts outside the CDR3, is EPEVTQTPSHQVTQMGQEVILRCVPISNHLYFYWYRQILGQKVEFLVSFYNNEISEKSEIFDDQFSVERPDGSNFTLKIRSTKLEDSAMYFCASVGGAGPGNTIYFGEGSWLTVV.

This clonotype was recorded only once. The chain joins TRBV6-2 or TRBV6-3 to TRBJ2-1, with 9 bases aligning to TRBD2. This CDR3 spans 15 amino acids. V trimming: 6 bases; J trimming: 4 bases; junction bases outside the gene matches: 7. Germline CDR1 MNHEY, CDR2 SVGEGT. The CDR3 loop reads CASSPLAGKYNEQFF. CDR3 coding DNA: TGTGCCAGCAGCCCTCTAGCGGGAAAGTACAATGAGCAGTTCTTC.

This clonotype was picked up many times. CDR3 sequence reads: CASSYSKRAGTEAFF. The CDR3 DNA sequence: TGTGCCAGCAGTTACTCGAAAAGGGCCGGCACTGAAGCTTTCTTT. The J gene is TRBJ1-1, the V gene TRBV6-5; D gene unclear. The germline gives CDR1 MNHEY, CDR2 SVGAGI. Trimming stripped 0 bases from V and 4 bases from J, with 12 bases between. This CDR3 is 15 amino acids long.

This clonotype was observed many times. The J gene is TRBJ1-1, the V gene TRBV4-1; D perhaps matches TRBD1 (5 bases). There are 16 residues in the CDR3. Germline V gene data show CDR1 as MGHRA and CDR2 as YSYEKL. V was pared by 1 base and J by 4 bases, with 16 bases between. This CDR3 reads CASSQVGSSGRTEAFF. CDR3 sequence (DNA): TGCGCCAGCAGCCAAGTCGGTTCGTCAGGGCGCACTGAAGCTTTCTTT.

This chain links TRBV6-5 with TRBJ2-7, with 7 bases aligning to TRBD1. Trimming removed 2 bases from V and 4 bases from J; junction bases left unmatched: 5. Germline V gene data show CDR1 as MNHEY and CDR2 as SVGAGI. The CDR3 runs to 14 residues. CDR3 residues: CASSYNDRVYEQYF. The CDR3 coding sequence is TGTGCCAGCAGTTACAACGACAGGGTATACGAGCAGTACTTC.

This chain links TRBV10-3 with TRBJ2-5; 9 positions match TRBD2. The junction had 7 bases not matched to a gene; V was cut back by 3 bases and J by 5 bases. CDR1 is ENHRY, CDR2 SYGVKD, per germline. This CDR3 comprises 15 residues. The CDR3 nucleotides are TGTGCCATCAGTGATGTTAGCGGGAGTTACGAGACCCAGTACTTC. It is translated as CAISDVSGSYETQYF.

This clonotype came up many times. The V call is TRBV28, the J call TRBJ1-5; no definite D call. This CDR3 has 17 residues. V was shortened by 5 bases and J by 0 bases, with 17 bases between the two germline ends. CDR1 is MDHEN and CDR2 is SYDVKM in the germline V gene. CDR3 loop: CASSGTREVYSNQPQHF. CDR3 coding DNA: TGTGCCAGCAGTGGCACCCGGGAGGTTTATAGCAATCAGCCCCAGCATTTT.

This clonotype appeared many times. The V gene is TRBV11-1, the J gene TRBJ2-3, with TRBD2 identical over 7 bases. The trim removed 3 bases at V and 2 bases at J, leaving 8 bases unmatched. CDR1 and CDR2 (germline): SGHAT, FQDESV (reference sequence). The CDR3 covers 16 residues. This CDR3 reads CASSLFGGTDTDTQYF. The CDR3 DNA follows: TGTGCCAGCAGCTTGTTCGGGGGGACGGACACAGATACGCAGTATTTT. Combining the CDR3 with reference TRBV11-1 and TRBJ2-3 gives the whole variable domain EAEVAQSPRYKITEKSQAVAFWCDPISGHATLYWYRQILGQGPELLVQFQDESVVDDSQLPKDRFSAERLKGVDSTLKIQPAELGDSAMYLCASSLFGGTDTDTQYFGPGTRLTVL.

A few counts support this clonotype. This rearrangement joins TRBV20-1 to TRBJ1-6; unclear D gene. This CDR3 has 16 residues. V lost 7 bases to trimming and J lost 0 bases, with 16 bases between them. Germline CDR1 reads DFQATT; CDR2 reads SNEGSKA (reference sequence). The CDR3: CSVLNPDGSYNSPLHF. The CDR3 DNA reads TGCAGTGTCTTAAATCCGGACGGCTCCTATAATTCACCCCTCCACTTT.

This clonotype was observed many times. The CDR3 DNA reads as TGTGCCAGCAACCGTCAGGGGGCGAATCAGCCCCAGCATTTT. Translated, it gives CASNRQGANQPQHF. V usage is TRBV2 and J usage is TRBJ1-5; 8 nucleotides line up with TRBD1. The CDR3 loop spans 14 amino acids. Germline V CDR1 and CDR2: SNHLY, FYNNEI. V lost 7 bases and J lost 4; bases outside the gene matches: 6. The full variable domain, its missing parts supplied by reference TRBV2 and TRBJ1-5, is EPEVTQTPSHQVTQMGQEVILRCVPISNHLYFYWYRQILGQKVEFLVSFYNNEISEKSEIFDDQFSVERPDGSNFTLKIRSTKLEDSAMYFCASNRQGANQPQHFGDGTRLSIL.

This clonotype has at least ten counts. The chain employs TRBV5-1 and TRBJ2-2; weak D call: TRBD1 (5 bases). Germline loops: CDR1 SGHRS, CDR2 YFSETQ. Trimming shortened V by 4 bases and J by 3 bases, and 7 bases separated the two germline ends. The CDR3 loop spans 13 amino acids. The DNA for the CDR3 is TGCGCCAGCAGCGCACAGGACACCGGGGAGCTGTTTTTT. This gives the protein CASSAQDTGELFF. The whole variable domain, filled in from reference TRBV5-1 and TRBJ2-2, reads KAGVTQTPRYLIKTRGQQVTLSCSPISGHRSVSWYQQTPGQGLQFLFEYFSETQRNKGNFPGRFSGRQFSNSRSEMNVSTLELGDSALYLCASSAQDTGELFFGEGSRLTVL.

In nucleotides, the CDR3 is TGTGCCAGCAAATTGGACAGGGGGGATTACAATGAGCAGTTCTTC. This translates into CASKLDRGDYNEQFF. This chain links TRBV6-2 or TRBV6-3 with TRBJ2-1; 10 positions match TRBD1. Per germline, CDR1 MNHEY and CDR2 SVGEGT. The CDR3 totals 15 residues. J was trimmed by 4 bases and V by 7 bases; bases with no gene match: 7.

The table lists this clonotype with many counts. A junction boundary mismatches the germline segment, possibly from a read error. V usage is TRBV20-1 and J usage is TRBJ1-1; the D is unclear. The CDR3 spans 14 residues. Germline loops: CDR1 DFQATT, CDR2 SNEGSKA (reference sequence). The CDR3 DNA reads TGCAGTGTGTCCGGGTTCAATGGAGGCACTGGAGCTTTCTTT. Translating gives CSVSGFNGGTGAFF.

This chain uses TRBV11-2 with TRBJ2-5; 8 bases are a match to TRBD2. V trimming: 5 bases; J trimming: 7 bases; junction bases outside the gene matches: 24. The CDR3 contains 19 residues. Germline values: CDR1 SGHAT, CDR2 FQNNGV. In DNA form, the CDR3 reads TGTGCCAGCAGCCCCGGGATCCCCCTGACTAGCGCGATACCGGGGACCCAGTACTTC. It translates to CASSPGIPLTSAIPGTQYF.